This T cell receptor (beta chain) appears in the sequencing data of a study of blood T cell repertoires in COVID-19. Study-level background: From T cells, B-cell-depleted T cells, or PBMCs came the material, which was cDNA or gDNA.

V shed 1 base and J shed 1 base, with 8 bases lying between them. The CDR3 has 14 residues. Germline V CDR1 and CDR2: SGHRS, YFSETQ. In the study's own analysis: For nucleated cells, counts were estimated from reference gene primer amplification. Data came from immunoSEQ multiplex PCR; TCRdb stores just in-frame clones and leaves some out. For V, J and clone size, that table is used; D and trimming come from the DNA. The repertoire holds 150,000 to 200,000 clones, with approximately 92% as singletons. The chain combines TRBV5-1 with TRBJ1-1; TRBD1 is a possible D gene (5 bases). The TCR comes from a woman aged 45 to 65 with acute or convalescent COVID-19. The sequencing sample was made of peripheral blood. The CDR3 region is CASSLRGPNTEAFF. For the CDR3, the DNA is TGCGCCAGCAGCTTGAGGGGTCCGAACACTGAAGCTTTCTTT.